This T cell receptor beta chain came from a study of cytomegalovirus exposure and HLA in healthy donors (dated by TCRdb to the late 2010s). About the full investigation: An earlier analysis of around 600 of the donors reported about 290 Gb of sequence data and some 120 million unique TCR beta sequences from 150 million to 200 million T cells. All discovery cohort repertoires had been generated on a single sequencing platform. To decide whether each TCR beta V gene segment behaved as functional or pseudogenic, an earlier analysis of approximately 590 of the donors relied on high-throughput TCR beta sequencing. Rather than drawing on any new phenotypic data, the later analysis identified candidate immune exposures from TCR beta sequences and the way those sequences occurred across donors. Genome-wide SNP genotypes for about three fifths of the roughly 700 donors were used in a later genetic analysis, which treated that subset as a discovery cohort. Among roughly 400 genotyped donors of the cohort, an average of around 240,000 unique TCR beta nucleotide sequences was sequenced per donor, of which roughly 17% were non-productive. The genetic ancestry cluster associated with self-reported Caucasian donors included 70% to 85% of the 398 genotyped donors. Along with the roughly 670-subject first cohort, a separate validation cohort of over a hundred different subjects was used. The study aimed to test whether cataloging public T cell receptors could reveal signatures of past pathogen exposure. The number of donors typed differed by locus, with roughly 620-640 for A, B, C, DRB1 and DQB1, around 520 for DQA1, about 610 for DPA1, and 400 to 490 for DPB1. A later analysis re-examined previously published TCR beta repertoires from 500 to 700 donors and added high-resolution HLA genotyping to investigate patterns of TCR occurrence. A handful of DR-DQ haplotypes were handled as single units for association and clustering because linkage in the cohort was strong. Class I and class II HLA loci were covered by the typing at four-digit resolution. High-throughput TCR immunosequencing, statistical association of individual TCRs with disease status, and machine learning were combined to predict cytomegalovirus infection status. Donor age, sex, ethnicity and CMV serostatus were compiled together with the repertoire data. The study profiled the T cell repertoires of approximately 700 subjects by immunosequencing and related them to cytomegalovirus serostatus. An early release that covered about 600 HLA-typed donors contained approximately 300 gigabases of sequencing data and approximately 85 million unique TCR sequences. Points the paper makes about the study in general: In a later analysis, several top co-occurrence clusters were reported to appear linked to parvovirus B19, influenza, CMV and Epstein-Barr virus. The authors suggested that the approach could potentially be extended to other disease states and immunological phenotypes. Presence/absence analyses assumed roughly uniform sequencing depth across donors, an assumption that may not hold. In a later genetic analysis, a missense DCLRE1C variant was associated with V-gene and J-gene trimming of TCR beta chains, and the association was replicated in an independent cohort. In an earlier analysis of around 600 of the donors, most TCR beta V segments appeared in productive rearrangements about 90% or about 30% of the time, broadly matching IMGT annotations. A further reported finding was that TCR beta sequences accurately predicted the HLA-A and HLA-B alleles for most subjects in the first cohort. Compared with the 666-donor mean, donors in an Asian-associated ancestry cluster had fewer N-insertions in productive TCRs, according to a later genetic analysis. Some IMGT-functional V segments, including TRBV6-2 and TRBV6-3, could not be told apart with the 87-base-pair reads, so those segments were excluded. In a later analysis, HLA-associated TCR beta chains showed more clonal expansion and lower generation probabilities than non-associated chains that were equally common. While some public TCRs were present in many individuals, most TCR sequences turned up only very rarely across donors. CMV serostatus was the only immune exposure information available for the cohort. Correlated functional status among segregating V segments might reflect linkage disequilibrium, but an unknown experimental factor could not be ruled out. Specific HLA alleles were associated with about 17,000 TCR beta sequences at a false discovery rate of 0.05 in a later analysis. In a later analysis, TCR association rates were found to vary across HLA loci, with the most associated TCRs seen for DRB1 alleles and the fewest for HLA-C alleles. A few of the identified cytomegalovirus-associated TCR beta chains were confirmed in vitro to be specific for cytomegalovirus antigens. HLA typing was unavailable for some donors at each locus, so association tests used only the typed subset. When HLA alleles, especially DR and DQ, strongly co-occurred, attributing TCR associations to individual alleles was difficult. A group of highly shared sequence variants was considered likely to be a technical artifact of the sequencing pipeline. The classifier was reported to diagnose cytomegalovirus status with high specificity and sensitivity in both the original cohort and the validation cohort. In a later analysis, most CMV-associated TCR beta chains were found to appear HLA-restricted, with HLA associations seemingly driven largely by CMV exposure. The study listed 164 TCR beta chains as associated with cytomegalovirus. Because counts were too low, about 18 rarely observed V segments, including chromosome 9 orphons, were excluded from the earlier analysis of 587 of the donors. The cohort was sequenced for TCR beta chains only, and without alpha or paired-chain data the features that could be detected were limited.

The cohort consisted of 600 or so healthy bone marrow donors. All cohort members were sampled while nominally healthy, although unrecorded immune exposures were likely present. The donor tested CMV seropositive and was one of the 289 seropositive cohort members. A peripheral blood sample was provided by each donor, and peripheral blood mononuclear cells were used for TCR beta sequencing. The Qiagen DNeasy Blood Extraction Kit was used to extract genomic DNA from the blood cell samples. Library preparation employed the immunoSEQ multiplex PCR assay. A mixture of 60 forward primers for TCR Vbeta segments and 13 reverse primers for TCR Jbeta segments was used in the multiplex PCR. The CDR3 region of rearranged TCR beta genes was amplified from genomic DNA with a multiplex PCR assay. The amplified TCR beta libraries were sequenced on the Illumina HiSeq System as 87-base-pair reads. The published analysis was carried out like this. In a later analysis, roughly 80 million unique TCR beta chains were counted across the 500 to 850 repertoires, and around 10 million of these chains were shared by at least two donors. A nearest-neighbor algorithm error-corrected the raw reads and collapsed the reads into unique sequences, merging closely related sequences to remove PCR and sequencing errors. CDR3 sequences were aligned to IMGT reference sequences to assign V, D and J gene segments. Each retained sequence needed at least a six-nucleotide match to both a V gene segment and a J gene segment. Rearrangements were classified as productive when the CDR3 lacked stop codons and remained in frame with V and J, and all other rearrangements were classified as non-productive. CDR3 was defined according to IMGT convention as the region running from the second conserved V-encoded cysteine to the conserved J-encoded phenylalanine. The earlier analysis of a few hundred of the donors excluded sequences that lacked an unambiguous match to a single V gene segment. In an earlier analysis of some 590 of the donors, a V segment was called functional when productive rearrangements were above 56.7%, and segregating when the standard deviation between donors exceeded 5%. A statistical classification framework was built for diagnosing cytomegalovirus status from the catalog of TCR beta chain sequences. In a later analysis, TCR nucleotide sequences were compared against IMGT/GENE-DB human TR gene sequences so that V and J genes could be assigned. The TCRdist pipeline was used in a later analysis to assign CDR3 sequences and most-parsimonious VDJ recombination scenarios. In a later analysis, each TCR beta chain was defined by its CDR3 amino acid sequence together with its V-gene family, and reads without a unique V-gene family were excluded. A later analysis removed roughly 590 highly shared, low-generation-probability nucleotide sequences to deal with suspected cross-contamination and a sequencing artifact. In a later analysis, a clonal expansion index for each public chain was calculated from normalized within-repertoire ranks of inferred template counts. A later analysis computed generation probabilities with a VDJ recombination model fitted to out-of-frame rearrangements, and checked the results against IGoR. Hypergeometric tests were used in a later analysis to score TCR-TCR, TCR-HLA and TCR-CMV co-occurrence, with a repertoire-size bias correction applied to the TCR pairs. A later analysis estimated false discovery rates by permuting HLA or CMV assignments 20 times. In a later analysis, co-occurring TCRs were grouped using DBSCAN, with TCRdist sequence similarity added in when clustering inside HLA-allele-positive subsets. Repertoires with fewer than 30,000 or more than 120,000 public chains were left out of co-occurrence clustering, as were several repertoires with anomalous nucleotide sharing. Sourced from immuneACCESS, this table was stored by TCRdb with only in-frame sequences that have V and J called. A share of the clones is absent; for the studies checked, an unresolved V gene accounts for under half, and the remainder has no known explanation. That table is the source of V, J and clone size, and D and trimming were worked out from the DNA. Present in this sample are 95,000 to 100,000 clones, about three quarters of which were seen just once. Together, the top ten hold 15% to 20% of the sample.

Comments on this clone: Its cognate antigen has yet to be identified. No qualities accompany the bases; no much larger clone lies one base away.

From the cysteine up to the phenylalanine, the CDR3 has a length of 11 residues. Only CDR3 DNA remains: 33 bases, in frame from the first base. V gives up 5 bases and J gives up 3 bases, and the segment between their germline ends measures 3 bases. CDR1 and CDR2, looked up from the germline V gene (reference sequence), are SEHNR and FQNEAQ. The sequenced sample consisted of PBMCs. In this chain, TRBV7-9 is recombined with TRBJ2-3; the D segment cannot be called with confidence. The source of this sequence is a man aged 60-69 years in good health and CMV-seropositive. CDR3 region: CASSPTDTQYF. The bases read TGTGCCAGCAGCCCGACAGATACGCAGTATTTT.